Listed below are T cell receptor beta chains from one sample, sequenced in a study of prognosis after radiotherapy for stage I lung cancer. MiXCR, applied by TCRdb to the multiplex PCR reads, yields one record per CDR3 protein. The data hold roughly 30,000 distinct CDR3 sequences, with about 41% observed a single time. Sequences were derived from PBMCs, sampled before or after stereotactic body radiation therapy (not recorded which). These receptors were collected from a donor over 45 with non-small cell lung cancer. Both conserved end residues are part of each CDR3. D genes are given only for firm matches. The listing skips clone size in some rows; elsewhere it reads once, few, many or a size class.

j_call clone_size v_call d_call cdr3_nt cdr3_aa
TRBJ2-3 many TRBV28 TRBD1 TGTGCCACCGAAGGGGGCGCAGATACGCAGTATTTT CATEGGADTQYF
TRBJ1-5 . TRBV28 . TGTGCCAGCCTACAGAGCAATCAGCCCCAGCATTTT CASLQSNQPQHF
TRBJ2-3 once TRBV30 TRBD2 TGTGCCTGGAGTGTGGGACTATCGGGAAGCTCAGATACGCAGTATTTT CAWSVGLSGSSDTQYF
TRBJ2-2 . TRBV7-2 . TGTGCCAGCAGCTTCACAGGGTCCCGGGAGCTGTTTTTT CASSFTGSRELFF
TRBJ2-7 . TRBV6-5 . TGTGCCAGCAGTTACTTGGGATGGGCCTACGAGCAGTACTTC CASSYLGWAYEQYF
TRBJ2-7 . TRBV30 TRBD2 TGTGCCTGGGCTAAGGCGGGGGCCTACGAGCAGTACTTC CAWAKAGAYEQYF
TRBJ2-1 many TRBV12-5 . TGTGCTAGTGGTTCCAGAGACCCTGGGGATTACAATGAGCAGTTCTTC CASGSRDPGDYNEQFF
TRBJ2-1 many TRBV6-1 TRBD2 TGTGCCAGCAGAACTAGCGGGTGGGATGAAAATGAGCAGTTCTTC CASRTSGWDENEQFF
TRBJ2-1 . TRBV6-1 . TGTGCCAGCAGCGACGCCTGTAGAGCCTTCGGAGAGCAGTTCTTC CASSDACRAFGEQFF
TRBJ2-3 many TRBV20-1 TRBD2 TGCAGTGCTGAAACTAGCGGGAGGACAGATACGCAGTATTTT CSAETSGRTDTQYF
TRBJ2-5 . TRBV2 TRBD2 TGTGCCAGCATTATCGAGCGGGGGAGCGGAGAGACCCAGTACTTC CASIIERGSGETQYF
TRBJ2-5 many TRBV20-1 . TGCAGTGCTGTCGGGATCTCGGCGGGGTATCAAGAGACCCAGTACTTC CSAVGISAGYQETQYF
TRBJ1-6 medium-sized TRBV6-2/TRBV6-3 . TGTGCCAGCAGCGCGGGACATTTGAGGGCCTGGGGCCTCCACTTT CASSAGHLRAWGLHF
TRBJ1-3 . TRBV27 TRBD1 TGTGCCACCAGTGATGCACAGGGGGCTGGAAACACCATATATTTT CATSDAQGAGNTIYF
TRBJ1-2 . TRBV28 . TGCGCCAGCAGCCTACAGGGTGGGTATGGCTACACCTTC CASSLQGGYGYTF
TRBJ1-5 many TRBV24-1 . TGTGCCACCAGTGATTTCGGTAGCAATCAGCCCCAGCATTTT CATSDFGSNQPQHF
TRBJ2-7 many TRBV7-9 . TGTGCCAGCAGCTTAGGTGGAGGGATCTCCTACGAGCAGTACTTC CASSLGGGISYEQYF
TRBJ1-1 many TRBV28 TRBD1 TGTGCCAGCAGCACCATCAGGGGGCCAGCTTTCTTT CASSTIRGPAFF
TRBJ1-5 many TRBV6-1 . TGTGCCAGCAGCAGCGACAGGACCCGACGGTATAGCAATCAGCCCCAGCATTTT CASSSDRTRRYSNQPQHF
TRBJ2-2 . TRBV7-2 TRBD2 TGTGCCAGCAGCTTCAAACTAGCGGGAGTTCTGGTCACCGGGGAGCTGTTTTTT CASSFKLAGVLVTGELFF
TRBJ2-3 many TRBV29-1 TRBD1 TGCAGCGCTTCAGGGGGCATTGAGGATACGCAGTATTTT CSASGGIEDTQYF
TRBJ2-3 . TRBV7-2 . TGTGCCAGCAGCACCGGAGGTTTACCCCTGGGCACAGATACGCAGTATTTT CASSTGGLPLGTDTQYF
TRBJ2-2 . TRBV6-1 . TGTGCCAGCCCATGCGCCGGGGATCTGTTTTTT CASPCAGDLFF
TRBJ2-2 . TRBV12-3/TRBV12-4 TRBD1 TGTGCCAGCAGTACCGGGACAGGGGGGGCGAACACCGGGGAGCTGTTTTTT CASSTGTGGANTGELFF
TRBJ1-1 medium-sized TRBV7-2 TRBD1 TGTGCCAGCAGTCGGACAGGGGAGACTGAAGCTTTCTTT CASSRTGETEAFF
TRBJ1-4 . TRBV30 . TGTGCCTGGAGTACACTCAGGGGTGGGAATGAAAAACTGTTTTTT CAWSTLRGGNEKLFF
TRBJ2-7 . TRBV6-1 TRBD2 TGTGCCACCGGGTCCGGTACGAGCGGGAGTCTATACGAGCAGTACTTC CATGSGTSGSLYEQYF
TRBJ2-5 many TRBV2 . TGTGCCAGCAGTCCGACAGCCCAAGAGACCCAGTACTTC CASSPTAQETQYF
TRBJ2-7 . TRBV2 . TGTGGCAGCAGTAAGAGGGAAAGGGTGTCCTACGAGCAGTACTTC CGSSKRERVSYEQYF
TRBJ1-1 many TRBV13 . TGTGCCAGCAGCACCTTCGGCAGATTGACTGAAGCTTTCTTT CASSTFGRLTEAFF
TRBJ1-6 . TRBV30 . TGTGCCTGGAGTGAGGGGGGAAGCTCACCCCTCCACTTT CAWSEGGSSPLHF
TRBJ2-7 many TRBV12-3/TRBV12-4 TRBD2 TGTGCCAGCACCTCGGGACTAGCGGGCTACGAGCAGTACTTC CASTSGLAGYEQYF
TRBJ2-1 many TRBV7-2 TRBD1 TGTGCCAGCAGCGTCGACAGGGGTATGAATGAGCAGTTCTTC CASSVDRGMNEQFF
TRBJ2-1 many TRBV5-1 TRBD2 TGCGCCAGCAGCAGCGGGGGCCCCAATGAGCAGTTCTTC CASSSGGPNEQFF
TRBJ2-3 . TRBV20-1 TRBD2 TGCAGTGCTAGAGACTCTAGCGGGAACACAGATACGCAGTATTTT CSARDSSGNTDTQYF
TRBJ1-3 many TRBV3-1 . TGTGCCAGCAGCCCCAGCGACTCTGGAAACACCATATATTTT CASSPSDSGNTIYF
TRBJ2-2 medium-sized TRBV6-2/TRBV6-3 TRBD1 TGTGCCAGCAGTTACGGTGGGACAGGGGGTAACGGGGAGCTGTTTTTT CASSYGGTGGNGELFF
TRBJ2-3 . TRBV7-2 . TGTGCCAGCAGCTTATCTATCGGGGGGCATCAGCCCCAGTATTTT CASSLSIGGHQPQYF
TRBJ2-1 few TRBV7-3 TRBD2 TGTGCCAGCAGCGCGTTAGCGGGAGTTTACAATGAGCAGTTCTTC CASSALAGVYNEQFF
TRBJ1-6 many TRBV20-1 TRBD1 TGCAGTGCTAGAGTCTTTACGACAGGGGTTAATTCACCCCTCCACTTT CSARVFTTGVNSPLHF
TRBJ1-6 many TRBV3-1 . TGTGCCAGCAGCCTGACAGGCGCCCTGGGCTCCCCCCTCCACTTT CASSLTGALGSPLHF
TRBJ2-5 many TRBV18 TRBD1 TGTGCCAGCTCTCGAACAGGGGTAGAGACCCAGTACTTC CASSRTGVETQYF
TRBJ2-2 . TRBV20-1 . TGCAGTACTAGAGATCGGTTCGGGAACACCGGGGAGCTGTTTTTT CSTRDRFGNTGELFF
TRBJ2-7 . TRBV5-4 . TGTGCCAGCAGCTTTTACACGATCTACGAGCAGTACTTC CASSFYTIYEQYF
TRBJ2-1 many TRBV2 . TGTGCCAGCAGCCCCAACAATGAGCAGTTCTTC CASSPNNEQFF
TRBJ2-7 many TRBV20-1 . TGCAGTGCCCACCAAATGCCGGGACCAAAGCCCCCCTACGAGCAGTACTTC CSAHQMPGPKPPYEQYF
TRBJ2-3 . TRBV7-9 . TGTGCCAGCAGCTTACAGGACCAGTTAGATACGCAGTATTTT CASSLQDQLDTQYF
TRBJ1-2 . TRBV20-1 . TGCAGTGTTACTCAGGGAGACTATGGCTACACCTTC CSVTQGDYGYTF
TRBJ2-2 many TRBV12-3/TRBV12-4 TRBD1 TGTGCCAGCAGTTCCGGACAGGGTCGCGGGGAGCTGTTTTTT CASSSGQGRGELFF
TRBJ2-5 many TRBV19 . TGTGCCAGCGGCGGGACGGAACAAGAGACCCAGTACTTC CASGGTEQETQYF
TRBJ2-5 many TRBV5-8 . TGTGCCAGCAGCACCCTTAGGGAGACCCAGTACTTC CASSTLRETQYF
TRBJ2-2 many TRBV11-2 . TGTGCCAGCAGCTTAGGAGCAGCCTCTAACACCGGGGAGCTGTTTTTT CASSLGAASNTGELFF
TRBJ2-1 . TRBV2 TRBD2 TGTGCCAGCATCATTGGTAGACTAGCGGGACCCTACAATGAGCAGTTCTTC CASIIGRLAGPYNEQFF